These 9 T cell receptor beta chains share one sample of origin, sequenced in a study of T cells expressing NK-cell markers. No DNA is given; TCRdb re-called the 5' RACE reads and lists each CDR3 protein once. This listing includes some 16,000 distinct CDR3 sequences. Sample: blood T cells: a sorted CD56 or NKG2C T cell subset, CD4+ or CD8+ T cells, or bulk PBMC T cells (not recorded which). All receptors come from a man aged 18 to 69 in good health.

According to its frequency, this clonotype is medium-sized. CDR3 sequence: CASSGTGEGSTDTQYF. The chain carries TRBV12-3 or TRBV12-4 and TRBJ2-3; TCRdb reports TRBD1, a call that lacks DNA to check it against. This CDR3 spans 16 amino acids.

The rearrangement links TRBV5-5 to TRBJ2-1. The germline CDR1 and CDR2 sequences are SGHKS and YYEKEE (reference sequence). The CDR3 consists of 13 residues. This CDR3 is CASSLASGYEQFF.

The genes are TRBV25-1 and TRBJ2-3; TCRdb reports TRBD1, a call that lacks DNA to check it against. There are 14 residues in the CDR3. Germline-derived CDR1 and CDR2 are MGHDK and SYGVNS. CDR3 loop: CASSELTGGGTQYF.

The V call is TRBV3-1, the J call TRBJ1-2; the D call from TCRdb, TRBD1, cannot be confirmed without DNA. CDR1 and CDR2 from the germline V gene are LGHDT and YNNKEL (reference sequence). This CDR3 is built from 15 residues. The CDR3 spells CASSQVSDRHYGYTF.

The chain is built from TRBV20-1 and TRBJ2-1; TCRdb's D gene call, TRBD2, goes unchecked for lack of DNA. In germline, CDR1 is DFQATT, CDR2 SNEGSKA (reference sequence). This CDR3 contains 16 residues. The CDR3 sequence is CSAREGSGRVRNEQFF.

The chain links TRBV7-2 to TRBJ1-2. The CDR3 has 12 amino acids. Germline V CDR1 and CDR2: SGHTA, FQGNSA. The chain's CDR3 is CASSSGIYGYTF.

The CDR3 region is CASSLGEPGPYGYTF. The chain employs TRBV5-1 and TRBJ1-2. CDR1 is SGHRS, CDR2 YFSETQ, per germline. The CDR3 has 15 residues. Complete variable domain (other parts from reference TRBV5-1 and TRBJ1-2): KAGVTQTPRYLIKTRGQQVTLSCSPISGHRSVSWYQQTPGQGLQFLFEYFSETQRNKGNFPGRFSGRQFSNSRSEMNVSTLELGDSALYLCASSLGEPGPYGYTFGSGTRLTVV.

The gene calls are TRBV7-3 and TRBJ2-5; TCRdb returns TRBD2, unconfirmable since there is no DNA. The CDR3 runs to 15 residues. The V gene's germline CDR1 is SGHTA and CDR2 FQGTGA. This CDR3 is CASSLRWGVGETQYF.

The chain employs TRBV6-5 and TRBJ2-2; the TRBD1 assignment by TCRdb is unverifiable without DNA. Per germline, CDR1 MNHEY and CDR2 SVGAGI. The CDR3 has 17 residues. The CDR3 is CASSYGRDKLTTGELFF.